The sequence of this T cell receptor beta chain was determined in a study of blood T cell repertoires in COVID-19. Study background: There were acute and convalescent COVID-19 samples, and they came from the United States, Italy and Spain. The cDNA or gDNA used as material had been derived from T cells, B-cell-depleted T cells, or PBMCs.

Original data processing: Cell counts per sample came from amplifying reference gene primers. Sequenced by immunoSEQ multiplex PCR; TCRdb stores in-frame clones only, minus some. That table supplies the V and J calls and clone size; D and trimming were determined from the DNA. The sample holds around 250,000 clones, approximately 89% seen once. Grouping used clinical history reported by participants in a survey and questionnaire. The CDR3 runs 15 residues. CDR1 is SNHLY and CDR2 is FYNNEI in the germline V gene. V was trimmed by 3 bases and J by 8 bases, leaving 17 bases between them. The rearrangement joins TRBV2 to TRBJ2-1, with D possibly matching TRBD1 (6 bases). The receptor was isolated from a woman aged 40 to 50 with acute COVID-19. Sequences were obtained from PBMCs or T cells enriched from blood (not recorded which). The CDR3 reads CASSDLQGVLDEQFF. In DNA, the CDR3 is TGTGCCAGCAGTGACCTACAGGGAGTCTTAGATGAGCAGTTCTTC.